The next 26 T cell receptor beta chains were all read from a single sample in a study of metastatic and nonmetastatic thyroid tumors. Prior to thyroid surgery, none of the patients had received any treatment. TCRdb re-analyzed the PCR reads using MiXCR. The sample records over 70,000 clones, roughly 18% being singletons. Specimen: blood. The source is a female donor with papillary thyroid cancer or a benign thyroid nodule (not recorded which). Some clones in this sample may be carry-over from other donors' samples.

This clone was found a few times. Possible read error: a much larger clone is one base away. The genes are TRBV20-1 and TRBJ2-3; D not certain. CDR3 length: 12 residues. Germline lookup yields CDR1 DFQATT and CDR2 SNEGSKA (reference sequence). This CDR3 reads CIASGLGDTQYF. CDR3 coding DNA: TGCATTGCCTCGGGTCTGGGAGATACGCAGTATTTT.

The chain employs TRBV3-1 and TRBJ2-7, with 8 bases aligning to TRBD1. CDR1 is LGHDT and CDR2 is YNNKEL in the germline V gene (reference sequence). V trimming: 4 bases; J trimming: 3 bases; junction bases outside the gene matches: 5. There are 14 residues in the CDR3. Written as DNA, the CDR3 is TGTGCCAGCAGCCGAGGACAGGGCTTCTACGAGCAGTACTTC. Its protein product is CASSRGQGFYEQYF.

This clone was found a few times. Since a much larger clone is just one base distant, this may be a read error. The genes are TRBV29-1 and TRBJ2-1; no clear D gene. The CDR3 consists of 12 residues. The ends were cut back, 5 bases at V and 4 bases at J, with 9 bases in the middle. CDR1 and CDR2 (germline): SQVTM, ANQGSEA. Here the CDR3 reads CSVKIVYNEQFF. The DNA of the CDR3 is TGCAGCGTTAAGATAGTATACAATGAGCAGTTCTTC.

This clone came up many times. V gene TRBV6-1 combines with J gene TRBJ2-7; the match to TRBD1 covers 7 bases. CDR3 length: 12 amino acids. The germline V gene has CDR1 MNHNS and CDR2 SASEGT. V lost 6 bases, J lost 2 bases, and 1 base stayed unmatched. This CDR3 is CASSGTAYEQYF. The CDR3 nucleotides are TGTGCCAGCAGCGGGACAGCCTACGAGCAGTACTTC.

This clone was seen many times. The CDR3 DNA is TGTGCCAGCAGCTTGGGGGGACAGGGGAGTTACAATGAGCAGTTCTTC. Translating it yields CASSLGGQGSYNEQFF. The V gene is TRBV5-6, the J gene TRBJ2-1; 10 positions match TRBD1. CDR1 and CDR2 (germline): SGHDT, YYEEEE. The length of the CDR3 is 16 residues. The V and J ends lost 0 bases and 4 bases, in that order; junction bases with no gene match: 4.

This clone was seen at least ten times. The rearrangement links TRBV2 to TRBJ1-6, with no clear D. This CDR3 region has 14 residues. Trimming shortened V by 10 bases and J by 0 bases, and 10 bases separated the two germline ends. CDR1 and CDR2 (germline): SNHLY, FYNNEI. CDR3 amino acids: CATRTVSYNSPLHF. DNA of the CDR3: TGTGCCACGAGGACGGTCTCCTATAATTCACCCCTCCACTTT.

The chain recombines TRBV11-1 with TRBJ2-5; no reliable D call. The V end lost 4 bases, the J end lost 4 bases, and 10 bases lay between the germline ends. The germline V gene has CDR1 SGHAT and CDR2 FQDESV (reference sequence). The CDR3 runs 13 residues. CDR3 nucleotide sequence: TGTGCCAGCAGCTCCACGTTGGGAGAGACCCAGTACTTC. Translating it yields CASSSTLGETQYF.

This clone has just a few counts. This sequence joins TRBV6-8 and TRBJ2-7; TRBD1 matches 7 bases. With 8 bases clipped from V and 3 bases from J, the junction kept 10 bases outside the gene matches. Germline CDR1 is MNHGY and CDR2 is SAAAGT. CDR3 length equals 14 residues. The CDR3 loop reads CASGSPQGIYEQYF. Here the CDR3 DNA reads TGTGCCAGCGGCTCCCCACAGGGGATCTACGAGCAGTACTTC.

The rearrangement joins TRBV4-1 to TRBJ1-5; maybe TRBD1 (5 bases). V lost 1 base and J lost 2, with 12 bases in between. CDR1 and CDR2 (germline): MGHRA, YSYEKL. This CDR3 region has 16 residues. Written as DNA, the CDR3 is TGCGCCAGCAGCCAAGCTCTGGGAGGGGGCAATCAGCCCCAGCATTTT. It encodes CASSQALGGGNQPQHF.

This clone was found many times. The gene calls are TRBV20-1 and TRBJ2-1; D gene ambiguous. The germline V gene encodes CDR1 DFQATT and CDR2 SNEGSKA (reference sequence). Trimming left V 3 bases short and J 0 bases short, with 9 bases between. The CDR3 is 14 residues long. CDR3 nucleotide sequence: TGCAGTGCTAGCGGAATGAGCTCCTACAATGAGCAGTTCTTC. Encoded protein: CSASGMSSYNEQFF.

This clone was seen many times. CDR3 protein: CASRGLADYF. CDR3 nucleotides: TGTGCCAGCAGGGGACTAGCAGATTACTTC. The chain joins TRBV2 to TRBJ2-4, with TRBD2 matching 9 bases. Germline V CDR1 and CDR2: SNHLY, FYNNEI. The J segment lost 16 bases and the V segment lost 6 bases, leaving 4 bases of the junction unmatched. This CDR3 has 10 residues.

The chain combines TRBV28 with TRBJ1-2; maybe TRBD1 (6 bases). Germline values: CDR1 MDHEN, CDR2 SYDVKM. Trimming stripped 5 bases from V and 8 bases from J, with 21 bases between. This CDR3 comprises 15 residues. In nucleotides, the CDR3 is TGTGCCAGCAGTCCCCTGGGGGCGCCGCTATGGGGCTACACCTTC. It translates to CASSPLGAPLWGYTF.

This clone came up many times. This rearrangement joins TRBV10-2 to TRBJ2-2; D gene uncertain. The V and J ends lost 2 bases and 2 bases respectively, with 6 bases between them. The CDR3 extends over 14 amino acids. CDR1 and CDR2 (germline): WSHSY, SAAADI. The CDR3 bases are TGCGCCAGCAGTGAGGCACTTAACACCGGGGAGCTGTTTTTT. This sequence encodes CASSEALNTGELFF.

As for this clone: This may arise from a read error, as a much more abundant clone is one base away. The chain employs TRBV9 and TRBJ1-1; D unclear. This CDR3 has 13 amino acids. The germline V and J ends were trimmed by 0 bases and 4 bases, with 7 bases remaining between them. Per the germline V gene, CDR1 is SGDLS and CDR2 is YYNGEE. DNA for the CDR3: TGTGCCAGCAGCGTAGGGGTCGCCACTGAAGCTTTCTTT. As protein: CASSVGVATEAFF.

Turning to this clone: Because it lacks the conserved phenylalanine or tryptophan at the end, this CDR3 is likely a read error. V usage is TRBV2 and J usage is TRBJ1-2; tentatively, D is TRBD1 (5 bases). Germline V gene sequence: CDR1 SNHLY, CDR2 FYNNEI. This CDR3 has 13 amino acids. Trimming removed 2 bases at V and 6 bases at J, with 10 bases between. The DNA of the CDR3 is TGTGCCAGCAGTGAATGGGGGAGTGATGGCTACACCTCC. Encoded protein: CASSEWGSDGYTS.

This clone was detected many times. The gene calls are TRBV15 and TRBJ2-1; the D gene is possibly TRBD1 (5 bases). Trimming stripped 1 base from V and 2 bases from J, with 15 bases between. Per germline, CDR1 LNHNV and CDR2 YYDKDF (reference sequence). The CDR3 extends over 17 amino acids. The CDR3 sequence is CATSRVPDTAAYNEQFF. The CDR3 region has the DNA TGTGCCACCAGCAGAGTCCCGGACACTGCGGCCTACAATGAGCAGTTCTTC.

This chain links TRBV5-5 with TRBJ2-3; 8 bases fit TRBD1. Germline CDR1 reads SGHKS; CDR2 reads YYEKEE (reference sequence). The CDR3 sequence is 15 residues long. Trimming removed 3 bases from V and 1 base from J; junction bases left unmatched: 4. CDR3 amino acids: CASSWVQGGTDTQYF. DNA of the CDR3: TGTGCCAGCAGCTGGGTACAGGGGGGCACAGATACGCAGTATTTT.

In this sample, this clone turned up many times. The chain uses TRBV9 and TRBJ2-7; possibly TRBD2 for D (6 bases). V lost 0 bases and J 0 bases, leaving 10 bases between the germline ends. CDR1 and CDR2 from the germline V gene are SGDLS and YYNGEE. This CDR3 spans 15 amino acids. The CDR3 spells CASSVGDLLSYEQYF. CDR3 nucleotides: TGTGCCAGCAGCGTAGGGGACTTACTCTCCTACGAGCAGTACTTC.

This clone appeared many times. V gene TRBV4-2 combines with J gene TRBJ2-7; D possibly corresponds to TRBD1 (5 bases). CDR3 length: 16 residues. Per the germline V gene, CDR1 is LGHNA and CDR2 is YNFKEQ. V was cut by 0 bases and J by 0 bases, with 12 bases left in between. CDR3 residues: CASSQEGLASSYEQYF. The CDR3 nucleotides read TGTGCCAGCAGCCAAGAGGGGCTTGCGAGCTCCTACGAGCAGTACTTC.

This clone was detected a few times. The V and J genes are TRBV15 and TRBJ1-1; D ambiguous. Trimming pared 5 bases from V and 1 base from J, leaving 8 bases between. Germline lookup yields CDR1 LNHNV and CDR2 YYDKDF (reference sequence). The CDR3 runs 13 residues. The CDR3 region is CATSWSGNTEAFF. CDR3 DNA sequence: TGTGCCACCAGCTGGAGTGGGAACACTGAAGCTTTCTTT.

This clone has more than one count but fewer than ten. The genes are TRBV20-1 and TRBJ2-1; D is perhaps TRBD1 (6 bases). Germline V gives CDR1 DFQATT, CDR2 SNEGSKA (reference sequence). This CDR3 spans 14 amino acids. Trimming took 5 bases from V and 5 from J, leaving 16 bases between them. The CDR3 is CSASRDTGNNEQFF. CDR3 in DNA: TGCAGTGCTTCCCGGGACACAGGCAACAATGAGCAGTTCTTC.

As regards this clone: The CDR3 carries no conserved terminal phenylalanine or tryptophan, so it likely arises from a read error. V gene TRBV11-1 combines with J gene TRBJ2-7, with D possibly matching TRBD2 (7 bases). Trimming took 5 bases from V and 5 from J, leaving 28 bases between them. The germline gives CDR1 SGHAT, CDR2 FQDESV (reference sequence). The CDR3 runs 18 residues. The CDR3 bases are TGTGCCAGCAGCCGACGAGGGGGGGTCGGTGGAGCGACACACGAGCAGTACTTG. Translated: CASSRRGGVGGATHEQYL.

This clone was seen many times. The rearrangement links TRBV30 to TRBJ1-1, with D uncertain. The CDR3 totals 13 residues. V was shortened by 0 bases and J by 3 bases, with 8 bases between the two germline ends. CDR1 GTSNPN and CDR2 SVGIG come from the germline V gene (reference sequence). The CDR3 loop reads CAWSVPDYTEAFF. The CDR3 DNA reads TGTGCCTGGAGTGTCCCCGATTACACTGAAGCTTTCTTT. Complete variable domain (other parts from reference TRBV30 and TRBJ1-1): SQTIHQWPATLVQPVGSPLSLECTVEGTSNPNLYWYRQAAGRGLQLLFYSVGIGQISSEVPQNLSASRPQDRQFILSSKKLLLSDSGFYLCAWSVPDYTEAFFGQGTRLTVV.

Regarding this clone: The CDR3 end shows no conserved phenylalanine or tryptophan, and so a read error is likely. This chain joins TRBV30 and TRBJ1-1; D gene uncertain. Trimming stripped 1 base from V and 2 bases from J, with 8 bases between. The CDR3 spans 13 residues. Germline-derived CDR1 and CDR2 are GTSNPN and SVGIG (reference sequence). CDR3 sequence reads: CAWSASVNTEAFL. In DNA, the CDR3 is TGTGCCTGGAGTGCTTCGGTTAACACTGAAGCTTTCCTT.

This clone was counted ten times or more. The chain employs TRBV6-1 and TRBJ1-2; the D is unclear. The ends were cut back, 6 bases at V and 1 base at J, with 9 bases in the middle. The length of the CDR3 is 13 residues. Germline CDR1 reads MNHNS; CDR2 reads SASEGT. The CDR3 is CASRPTVNYGYTF. The CDR3 nucleotides are TGTGCCAGCAGACCCACAGTTAACTATGGCTACACCTTC.

The V call is TRBV2, the J call TRBJ1-6; 9 bases agree with TRBD1. The CDR3 extends over 19 amino acids. The J segment lost 0 bases and the V segment lost 6 bases, leaving 12 bases of the junction unmatched. CDR1 is SNHLY and CDR2 is FYNNEI in the germline V gene. Here the CDR3 reads CASRVGTGRISSYNSPLHF. DNA for the CDR3: TGTGCCAGCAGGGTGGGGACAGGGAGGATTAGCTCCTATAATTCACCCCTCCACTTT.